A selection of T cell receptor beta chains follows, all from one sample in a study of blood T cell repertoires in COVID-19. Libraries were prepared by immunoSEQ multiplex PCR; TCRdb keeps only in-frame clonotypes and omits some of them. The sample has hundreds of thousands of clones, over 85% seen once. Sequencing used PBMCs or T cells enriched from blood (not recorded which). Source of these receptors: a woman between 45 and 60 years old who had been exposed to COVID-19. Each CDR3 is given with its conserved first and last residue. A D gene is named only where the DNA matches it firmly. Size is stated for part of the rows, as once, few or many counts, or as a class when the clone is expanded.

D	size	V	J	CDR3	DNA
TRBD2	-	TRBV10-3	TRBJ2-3	CANRAGSSTDTQYF	TGTGCCAACAGAGCGGGGTCTAGCACAGATACGCAGTATTTT
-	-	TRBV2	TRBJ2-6	CASSKRRKGHAGANVLTF	TGTGCCAGCAGTAAAAGACGGAAGGGACACGCTGGGGCCAACGTCCTGACTTTC
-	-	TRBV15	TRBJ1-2	CATSRESGGAYGYTF	TGTGCCACCAGCAGAGAGTCCGGGGGTGCGTATGGCTACACCTTC
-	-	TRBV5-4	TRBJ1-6	CASSQDSSSYNSPLHF	TGTGCCAGCAGCCAAGACTCGAGCTCCTATAATTCACCCCTCCACTTT
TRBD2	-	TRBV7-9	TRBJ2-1	CASSLGLAGEGEQFF	TGTGCCAGCAGCCTGGGACTAGCGGGGGAGGGAGAGCAGTTCTTC
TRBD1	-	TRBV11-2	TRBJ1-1	CASSLNSGQGQTEAFF	TGTGCCAGCAGCTTAAACTCTGGACAGGGCCAGACTGAAGCTTTCTTT
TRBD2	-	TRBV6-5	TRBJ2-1	CASSRLAGGQNEQFF	TGTGCCAGCAGTAGACTAGCGGGGGGGCAAAATGAGCAGTTCTTC
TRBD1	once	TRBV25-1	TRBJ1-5	CASSERGQGNQPQHF	TGTGCCAGCAGTGAGAGGGGACAGGGGAATCAGCCCCAGCATTTT
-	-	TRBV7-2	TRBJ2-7	CASSLKGRINRGYEQYF	TGTGCCAGCAGCTTAAAAGGGAGGATAAACAGGGGATACGAGCAGTACTTC
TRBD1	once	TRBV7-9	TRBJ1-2	CASSLEGAGLPYGYTF	TGTGCCAGCAGCTTAGAGGGGGCAGGTTTGCCGTATGGCTACACCTTC
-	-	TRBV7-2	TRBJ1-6	CASSLEGFHNSPLHF	TGTGCCAGCAGCTTAGAGGGGTTCCATAATTCACCCCTCCACTTT
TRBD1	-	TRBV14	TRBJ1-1	CASSRDHRDRAEAFF	TGTGCCAGCAGCCGAGATCACCGGGACAGGGCTGAAGCTTTCTTT
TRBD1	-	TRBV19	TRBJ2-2	CASSPWLGQGLLNTGELFF	TGTGCCAGTAGCCCCTGGTTGGGACAGGGGTTATTGAACACCGGGGAGCTGTTTTTT
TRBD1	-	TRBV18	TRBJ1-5	CASSPGTGINQPQHF	TGTGCCAGCTCGCCTGGGACAGGAATCAATCAGCCCCAGCATTTT
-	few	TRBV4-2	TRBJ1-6	CASSQDLTGLGSPLHF	TGTGCCAGCAGCCAAGACCTTACAGGGTTGGGCTCACCCCTCCACTTT
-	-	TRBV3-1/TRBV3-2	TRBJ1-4	CASSQGQFNEKLFF	TGTGCCAGCAGCCAAGGGCAGTTTAATGAAAAACTGTTTTTT
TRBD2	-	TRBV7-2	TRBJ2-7	CASSIRGGDYEQYF	TGTGCCAGCAGCATCCGTGGGGGGGACTACGAGCAGTACTTC
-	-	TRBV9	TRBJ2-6	CASSPKGVLGANVLTF	TGTGCCAGCAGCCCTAAGGGGGTTCTGGGGGCCAACGTCCTGACTTTC
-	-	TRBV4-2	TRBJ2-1	CASSQEATLTNNEQFF	TGTGCCAGCAGCCAAGAGGCGACTTTAACGAACAATGAGCAGTTCTTC
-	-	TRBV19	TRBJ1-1	CASRGLKTEAFF	TGTGCCAGTAGGGGGCTGAAGACTGAAGCTTTCTTT
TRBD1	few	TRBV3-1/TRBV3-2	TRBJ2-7	CASRHLGTGGSYEQYF	TGTGCCAGCAGACACCTGGGTACAGGGGGTTCCTACGAGCAGTACTTC
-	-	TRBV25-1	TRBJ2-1	CASSEYQGFRNEQFF	TGTGCCAGCTCTGAATACCAGGGGTTTCGGAATGAGCAGTTCTTC
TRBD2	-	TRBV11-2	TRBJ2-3	CASSLWRGATDTQYF	TGTGCCAGCAGCTTGTGGCGGGGGGCCACAGATACGCAGTATTTT
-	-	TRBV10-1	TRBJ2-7	CASSDIRERGTYEQYF	TGCGCCAGCAGTGACATTAGAGAGAGGGGGACCTACGAGCAGTACTTC
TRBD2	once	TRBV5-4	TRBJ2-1	CASSSSGTITYNEQFF	TGTGCCAGCAGCTCTTCCGGGACTATTACCTACAATGAGCAGTTCTTC
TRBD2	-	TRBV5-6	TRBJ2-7	CASSPQPGGGYEQYF	TGTGCCAGCAGCCCTCAGCCGGGGGGGGGCTACGAGCAGTACTTC
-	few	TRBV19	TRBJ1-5	CASSRARTADQPQHF	TGTGCCAGTAGTAGGGCCCGGACAGCCGATCAGCCCCAGCATTTT
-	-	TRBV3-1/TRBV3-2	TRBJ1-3	CASSPRQSLSGNTIYF	TGTGCCAGCAGCCCTAGACAGAGTCTCTCTGGAAACACCATATATTTT
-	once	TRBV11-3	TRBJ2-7	CASSFSGAYEQYF	TGTGCCAGCAGCTTCAGCGGTGCCTACGAGCAGTACTTC
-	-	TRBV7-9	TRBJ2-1	CASSPGGQVNEQFF	TGTGCCAGCAGCCCAGGGGGGCAAGTCAATGAGCAGTTCTTC
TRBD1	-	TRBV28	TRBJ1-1	CASSNRGSETEAFF	TGTGCCAGCAGCAACAGGGGGAGCGAGACTGAAGCTTTCTTT
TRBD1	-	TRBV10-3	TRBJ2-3	CAISRGQGASTDTQYF	TGTGCCATCAGTCGAGGGCAGGGGGCGTCCACAGATACGCAGTATTTT
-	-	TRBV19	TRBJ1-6	CASNQNGLINSPLHF	TGTGCCAGTAATCAAAACGGTCTAATCAATTCACCCCTCCACTTT
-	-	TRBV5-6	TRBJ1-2	CASTTIRQVNYGYTF	TGTGCCAGCACCACCATCCGGCAGGTTAACTATGGCTACACCTTC
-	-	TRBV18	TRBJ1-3	CASSPGALSGNTIYF	TGTGCCAGCTCACCTGGAGCTCTCTCTGGAAACACCATATATTTT
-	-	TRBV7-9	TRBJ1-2	CASRHYAMTANYGYTF	TGTGCCAGCAGACACTACGCTATGACAGCTAACTATGGCTACACCTTC
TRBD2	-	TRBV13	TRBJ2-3	CASSLGLAGASTDTQYF	TGTGCCAGCAGCTTAGGCCTAGCGGGGGCCAGCACAGATACGCAGTATTTT
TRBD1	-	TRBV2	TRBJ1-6	CASEDRASPLHF	TGTGCCAGCGAGGACAGGGCTTCACCCCTCCACTTT
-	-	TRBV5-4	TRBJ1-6	CASSTQEYNSPLHF	TGTGCCAGCAGTACACAGGAATATAATTCACCCCTCCACTTT
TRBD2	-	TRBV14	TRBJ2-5	CASSPGLAGRQETQYF	TGTGCCAGCAGCCCCGGACTAGCGGGGAGGCAAGAGACCCAGTACTTC
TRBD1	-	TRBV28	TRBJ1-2	CASSDTGGWGYTF	TGTGCCAGCAGTGACACAGGGGGCTGGGGCTACACCTTC
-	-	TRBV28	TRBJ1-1	CAVSDTEAFF	TGCGCGGTATCGGACACTGAAGCTTTCTTT
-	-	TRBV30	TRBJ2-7	CAANRVSYEQYF	TGTGCCGCAAACAGGGTCTCCTACGAGCAGTACTTC
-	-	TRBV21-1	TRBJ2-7	CASSKGQAYEQYF	TGTGCCAGCAGCAAGGGACAGGCCTACGAGCAGTACTTC
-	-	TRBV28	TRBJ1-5	CASSLISVRNQPQHF	TGTGCCAGCAGTTTAATTTCAGTCCGCAATCAGCCCCAGCATTTT
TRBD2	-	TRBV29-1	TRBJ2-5	CSAGRRLAGTEGETQYF	TGCAGCGCCGGAAGGAGACTAGCGGGGACTGAGGGGGAGACCCAGTACTTC
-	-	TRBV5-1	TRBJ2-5	CASRSKQGTQETQYF	TGCGCCAGCAGATCGAAACAGGGTACTCAAGAGACCCAGTACTTC
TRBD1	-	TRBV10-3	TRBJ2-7	CATEEGQGIPYEQYF	TGTGCCACCGAGGAGGGACAGGGCATCCCGTACGAGCAGTACTTC
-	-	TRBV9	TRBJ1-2	CASSPSGGNYGYTF	TGTGCCAGCAGCCCTTCTGGGGGGAACTATGGCTACACCTTC
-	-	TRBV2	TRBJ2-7	CASRASYEQYF	TGTGCCAGCAGGGCCTCGTACGAGCAGTACTTC
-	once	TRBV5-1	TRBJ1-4	CASSPRSREDEKLFF	TGCGCCAGCAGCCCCCGCTCCAGGGAGGATGAAAAACTGTTTTTT
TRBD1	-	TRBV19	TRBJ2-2	CASSTNIQGGNTGELFF	TGTGCCAGTAGTACAAATATACAGGGGGGTAACACCGGGGAGCTGTTTTTT